The subject of this entry is one T cell receptor beta chain. Both 60 Vbeta primers and 13 Jbeta primers went into the PCR. Repertoires were generated with immunoSEQ multiplex PCR, while TCRdb's copy carries only in-frame clones and drops some. The sample holds around 150,000 clones, approximately 80% seen once. This sample was included in a study of cytomegalovirus exposure and HLA in healthy donors. The CDR3 is made up of 15 amino acids. Germline assignment: CDR1 SNHLY and CDR2 FYNNEI. J lost 3 bases, V lost 8 bases, and 11 bases had no gene match. Sample: PBMCs. The chain carries TRBV2 and TRBJ2-3, with 7 bases lining up with TRBD2. This TCR came from a male donor in good health and CMV-seronegative. The CDR3 spells CASLTRGDGTDTQYF. CDR3 nucleotide sequence: TGTGCCAGCCTCACCCGGGGGGATGGAACAGATACGCAGTATTTT.